The 32 T cell receptor beta chains presented below share a single source sample, sequenced in a study of shared clonotypes between healthy human individuals. Data came from immunoSEQ multiplex PCR; TCRdb stores just in-frame clones and leaves some out. The table includes approximately 2.5 million clones, approximately 93% detected once. The sequencing sample was made of naive CD4+ T cells from PBMCs. Subset specified: CD45RA+ positively selected. Receptors were obtained from a man aged 18 to 35 in good health. Some clones in this sample may be carry-over from other donors' samples.

A note on this clone: Other nucleotide sequences from this sample produce the same CDR3. The chain is built from TRBV19 and TRBJ2-7, with TRBD1 as a possible D gene (5 bases). The CDR3 length is 14 residues. From germline, CDR1 is LNHDA and CDR2 SQIVND (reference sequence). V shed 1 base and J shed 0 bases, with 7 bases lying between them. The CDR3 is CASSIGTGSYEQYF. CDR3 in DNA: TGTGCCAGTAGTATAGGTACAGGCTCCTACGAGCAGTACTTC.

The chain couples TRBV29-1 to TRBJ2-5, with unresolved D. The V end was cut by 4 bases, the J end by 5 bases, with 8 bases between. Germline-derived CDR1 and CDR2 are SQVTM and ANQGSEA. The CDR3 extends over 11 amino acids. The CDR3 bases are TGCAGCGTTGCCCGAAGGGAGACCCAGTACTTC. Translated, it gives CSVARRETQYF.

This chain connects TRBV7-9 to TRBJ2-5; D possibly corresponds to TRBD2 (7 bases). Deletions cut 8 bases from V and 2 bases from J, with 15 bases between. Germline V CDR1 and CDR2: SEHNR, FQNEAQ (reference sequence). The CDR3 extends over 14 amino acids. The DNA for the CDR3 is TGTGCCAGCGGGGGGGCTGGGGAGCAAGAGACCCAGTACTTC. As protein: CASGGAGEQETQYF.

V usage is TRBV5-1 and J usage is TRBJ2-7, with D possibly matching TRBD2 (7 bases). Trimming removed 6 bases at V and 1 base at J, with 17 bases between. The CDR3 has 15 amino acids. CDR1 SGHRS and CDR2 YFSETQ come from the germline V gene. The CDR3 loop is CASTEQGGVSYEQYF. CDR3 in DNA: TGCGCCAGCACCGAACAGGGAGGGGTATCCTACGAGCAGTACTTC.

This rearrangement joins TRBV4-1 to TRBJ2-1; TRBD2 is a possible D gene (6 bases). Germline CDR1 reads MGHRA; CDR2 reads YSYEKL. The CDR3 spans 17 residues. V was pared by 3 bases and J by 2 bases, with 17 bases between. The CDR3, as DNA: TGCGCCAGCAGCCAGGATCCACTAGCCTTGACCTACAATGAGCAGTTCTTC. Translating gives CASSQDPLALTYNEQFF.

This chain connects TRBV7-3 to TRBJ1-1, with D unresolved. V lost 5 bases and J lost 5, with 12 bases in between. The CDR3 has 13 residues. Germline V CDR1 and CDR2: SGHTA, FQGTGA. The CDR3 is CASSLNVGTEAFF. CDR3 DNA sequence: TGTGCCAGCAGCCTTAACGTAGGGACTGAAGCTTTCTTT.

The chain has TRBV7-2 and TRBJ2-1; the match to TRBD2 covers 16 bases. The CDR3 sequence is 18 residues long. V was clipped by 5 bases and J by 5 bases; unmatched bases: 9. CDR1 and CDR2 from the germline V gene are SGHTA and FQGNSA. The CDR3 loop is CASSRRGLAGGPHNEQFF. The CDR3 nucleotides are TGTGCCAGCAGCCGCCGGGGACTAGCGGGAGGGCCCCACAATGAGCAGTTCTTC.

The rearrangement joins TRBV9 to TRBJ2-7; 13 bases are shared with TRBD2. Germline V gives CDR1 SGDLS, CDR2 YYNGEE. This CDR3 contains 18 residues. With V trimmed by 4 bases and J by 2 bases, 12 bases remained unmatched. The CDR3 DNA reads TGTGCCAGCAGCCCCCAATGGTGGACTAGCGGGGGCGCCTACGAGCAGTACTTC. Translated, it gives CASSPQWWTSGGAYEQYF. Based on the CDR3 plus reference TRBV9 and TRBJ2-7, the full variable domain is DSGVTQTPKHLITATGQRVTLRCSPRSGDLSVYWYQQSLDQGLQFLIQYYNGEERAKGNILERFSAQQFPDLHSELNLSSLELGDSALYFCASSPQWWTSGGAYEQYFGPGTRLTVT.

This chain uses TRBV6-1 with TRBJ2-1; 9 bases map to TRBD2. The CDR3 contains 15 residues. CDR1 and CDR2 (germline): MNHNS, SASEGT. V trimming: 5 bases; J trimming: 1 base; junction bases outside the gene matches: 3. The CDR3 is CASSTAGGSYNEQFF. CDR3 nucleotide sequence: TGTGCCAGCAGTACAGCGGGAGGATCCTACAATGAGCAGTTCTTC.

The chain uses TRBV29-1 and TRBJ2-1, with 8 bases lining up with TRBD2. Germline V gene data show CDR1 as SQVTM and CDR2 as ANQGSEA. CDR3 length: 13 amino acids. Trimming at V came to 4 bases and at J to 12 bases, leaving 11 bases not matched to a gene. CDR3 in DNA: TGCAGCGTTGCCGGGAGGGGGGGACGTGGGCAGTTCTTC. Translation: CSVAGRGGRGQFF.

The J gene is TRBJ2-3, the V gene TRBV28, with 7 bases that match TRBD1. V shed 7 bases, J shed 6 bases, and the junction held 10 bases outside the gene matches. Germline-derived CDR1 and CDR2 are MDHEN and SYDVKM. CDR3 length: 14 residues. This CDR3 is CASTERDREDTQYF. CDR3 nucleotides: TGTGCCAGCACCGAACGCGACAGGGAGGATACGCAGTATTTT.

The chain couples TRBV10-3 to TRBJ2-3; TRBD2 matches at 9 bases. This CDR3 is 15 amino acids long. The germline gives CDR1 ENHRY, CDR2 SYGVKD. With 6 bases clipped from V and 2 bases from J, the junction kept 6 bases outside the gene matches. The CDR3 sequence: CAIRLAGGPTDTQYF. CDR3 in DNA: TGTGCCATCAGACTAGCGGGCGGGCCCACAGATACGCAGTATTTT.

This rearrangement joins TRBV5-1 to TRBJ2-5; tentatively, D is TRBD1 or TRBD2 (5 bases each). V lost 3 bases to trimming and J lost 1 base, with 10 bases between them. The CDR3 runs 14 residues. Germline values: CDR1 SGHRS, CDR2 YFSETQ. CDR3 DNA sequence: TGCGCCAGCAGCTCCCTTGGGACCCAAGAGACCCAGTACTTC. As protein: CASSSLGTQETQYF.

This chain links TRBV28 with TRBJ1-3; 8 positions match TRBD1. The CDR3 extends over 15 amino acids. V lost 6 bases, J lost 3 bases, and 7 bases stayed unmatched. Per the germline V gene, CDR1 is MDHEN and CDR2 is SYDVKM. Written as DNA, the CDR3 is TGTGCCAGCAGCTCGACAGGGGCAGTTGGAAACACCATATATTTT. This gives the protein CASSSTGAVGNTIYF.

The V and J genes are TRBV5-1 and TRBJ2-3, with D perhaps TRBD2 (5 bases). CDR1 and CDR2 from the germline V gene are SGHRS and YFSETQ. This CDR3 contains 15 residues. V was clipped by 0 bases and J by 3 bases, with 11 bases between them. In DNA form, the CDR3 reads TGCGCCAGCAGCTTGGTCGGGAAGACGACAGATACGCAGTATTTT. Encoded protein: CASSLVGKTTDTQYF.

The rearrangement uses TRBV5-4 and TRBJ2-7, with D possibly matching TRBD1 (6 bases). V was trimmed by 9 bases and J by 1 base, leaving 14 bases between them. The CDR3 runs 13 residues. Germline-derived CDR1 and CDR2 are SGHNT and YYREEE (reference sequence). The chain's CDR3 is CATHRDTSYEQYF. The CDR3 DNA sequence: TGTGCCACCCATCGGGACACTTCCTACGAGCAGTACTTC.

The chain employs TRBV27 and TRBJ2-3; TRBD2 is a possible D gene (7 bases). Germline loops: CDR1 MNHEY, CDR2 SMNVEV (reference sequence). This CDR3 contains 18 residues. Between the trimmed V and J ends, which lost 3 bases and 3 bases, there was a span of 22 bases. Written as DNA, the CDR3 is TGTGCCAGCAGTTTTCGGGGGGCGTCTCGGAGGTTAACAGATACGCAGTATTTT. Amino acid sequence: CASSFRGASRRLTDTQYF.

This chain connects TRBV7-2 to TRBJ2-6; D tentatively reads TRBD1 or TRBD2 (7 bases each). The germline gives CDR1 SGHTA, CDR2 FQGNSA. The CDR3 loop spans 18 amino acids. Trimming shortened V by 5 bases and J by 1 base, and 18 bases separated the two germline ends. The CDR3 nucleotides read TGTGCCAGCAGCCAAGGGAGGGGGCTAGGGTCTGGGGCCAACGTCCTGACTTTC. It encodes CASSQGRGLGSGANVLTF.

The rearrangement uses TRBV6-4 and TRBJ2-7, with D unclear. Germline V gives CDR1 MRHNA, CDR2 SNTAGT. V was cut by 0 bases and J by 9 bases, with 30 bases left in between. This CDR3 is 19 amino acids long. The CDR3 sequence is CASSDSQVRRIARGMAQYF. The CDR3 region has the DNA TGTGCCAGCAGTGACTCGCAGGTAAGGAGAATAGCTCGTGGGATGGCGCAGTACTTC.

The V and J genes are TRBV10-3 and TRBJ1-2; 11 nucleotides line up with TRBD1. V lost 4 bases, J lost 4 bases, and 2 bases stayed unmatched. Germline lookup yields CDR1 ENHRY and CDR2 SYGVKD. The CDR3 totals 14 residues. CDR3 sequence (DNA): TGTGCCATCAGTGGGGACAGGGGGTTCTATGGCTACACCTTC. This translates into CAISGDRGFYGYTF.

The rearrangement links TRBV5-1 to TRBJ2-7; weak D call: TRBD1 (5 bases). Trimming cost V 5 bases and J 2 bases, with 14 bases left between them. CDR3 size: 14 residues. CDR1 and CDR2 from the germline V gene are SGHRS and YFSETQ. CDR3 sequence (DNA): TGCGCCAGCAGGTCCCGCGACAGTACCTACGAGCAGTACTTC. It yields the protein CASRSRDSTYEQYF.

The table lists this clone with a few counts. This same CDR3 is encoded by further DNA sequences in the sample. The CDR3 loop is CASSAGQGYGYTF. CDR3 DNA sequence: TGTGCCAGCAGCGCGGGACAGGGCTATGGCTACACCTTC. The chain combines TRBV7-3 with TRBJ1-2, with 9 bases aligning to TRBD1. Germline CDR1 is SGHTA and CDR2 is FQGTGA. Trimming took 5 bases from V and 4 from J; bases not matched to a gene: 2. The CDR3 runs to 13 residues.

The chain links TRBV28 to TRBJ2-7; D gene uncertain. Deletions cut 8 bases from V and 2 bases from J, with 7 bases between. Germline loops: CDR1 MDHEN, CDR2 SYDVKM. CDR3 length: 11 residues. DNA of the CDR3: TGTGCCAGCCGGAAAACCTACGAGCAGTACTTC. It specifies CASRKTYEQYF.

The chain is built from TRBV7-9 and TRBJ2-3; D perhaps matches TRBD2 (5 bases). The CDR3 extends over 15 amino acids. The V gene lost 5 bases and the J gene lost 5 bases, with 17 bases spanning the gap. The germline gives CDR1 SEHNR, CDR2 FQNEAQ (reference sequence). The CDR3 region has the DNA TGTGCCAGCAGCCCGCGCGGACTTCCGGGAGATACGCAGTATTTT. This translates into CASSPRGLPGDTQYF.

The V gene is TRBV11-2, the J gene TRBJ2-1, with TRBD2 matching 14 bases. Looked up from germline, CDR1 is SGHAT and CDR2 is FQNNGV. Trimming removed 0 bases from V and 5 bases from J; junction bases left unmatched: 12. The CDR3 length is 20 residues. The CDR3 bases are TGTGCCAGCAGCTTAGAGGCCGGGACTAGCGGGAGTCGGGGAGACAATGAGCAGTTCTTC. Amino acid sequence: CASSLEAGTSGSRGDNEQFF.

The chain links TRBV14 to TRBJ1-2; unclear D gene. Trimming cost V 0 bases and J 4 bases, with 15 bases left between them. Germline assignment: CDR1 SGHDN and CDR2 FVKESK. The CDR3 spans 16 residues. The DNA for the CDR3 is TGTGCCAGCAGCCAAGAAGTGGCGGGAGAGGCCTATGGCTACACCTTC. Its protein is CASSQEVAGEAYGYTF.

V usage is TRBV4-1 and J usage is TRBJ1-4, with 7 positions matching TRBD1. Trimming at V came to 5 bases and at J to 0 bases, leaving 3 bases not matched to a gene. This CDR3 contains 15 residues. Germline lookup yields CDR1 MGHRA and CDR2 YSYEKL. The CDR3 here is CASSGQAATNEKLFF. The CDR3 nucleotides are TGCGCCAGCAGCGGACAGGCGGCAACTAATGAAAAACTGTTTTTT.

The genes are TRBV7-2 and TRBJ2-7; TRBD2 agrees at 7 bases. Germline CDR1 reads SGHTA; CDR2 reads FQGNSA. CDR3 length equals 15 residues. V shed 0 bases, J shed 4 bases, and the junction held 6 bases outside the gene matches. CDR3 in DNA: TGTGCCAGCAGCTTAGCGGTGACTAGCTGGTACGAGCAGTACTTC. The encoded protein is CASSLAVTSWYEQYF.

The V call is TRBV5-1, the J call TRBJ2-5; TRBD1 matches 8 bases. This CDR3 is 15 amino acids long. After removal of 3 bases from V and 2 bases from J, the junction contained 6 bases not matched to a gene. The germline V gene encodes CDR1 SGHRS and CDR2 YFSETQ. CDR3 sequence: CASSSQQGGQETQYF. CDR3 nucleotides: TGCGCCAGCAGCTCCCAACAGGGGGGACAAGAGACCCAGTACTTC.

V is TRBV2 and J is TRBJ2-5; TRBD1 aligns across 7 bases. The CDR3 runs 14 residues. V trimming: 5 bases; J trimming: 4 bases; junction bases outside the gene matches: 7. CDR1 and CDR2 (germline): SNHLY, FYNNEI. The CDR3 DNA sequence: TGTGCCAGCAGTCGACAGGGCCAGGGAGAGACCCAGTACTTC. It specifies CASSRQGQGETQYF. The full variable domain, its missing parts supplied by reference TRBV2 and TRBJ2-5, is EPEVTQTPSHQVTQMGQEVILRCVPISNHLYFYWYRQILGQKVEFLVSFYNNEISEKSEIFDDQFSVERPDGSNFTLKIRSTKLEDSAMYFCASSRQGQGETQYFGPGTRLLVL.

CDR3 DNA: TGTGCCACAGAAGACAGGCCGATCACAGATACGCAGTATTTT. Its translation is CATEDRPITDTQYF. The chain joins TRBV10-3 to TRBJ2-3; a possible D gene is TRBD1 (6 bases). CDR1 ENHRY and CDR2 SYGVKD come from the germline V gene. The V and J ends lost 10 bases and 2 bases respectively, with 16 bases between them. The CDR3 consists of 14 residues.

This chain links TRBV5-4 with TRBJ2-7, with 12 bases identical to TRBD1. Per the germline V gene, CDR1 is SGHNT and CDR2 is YYREEE (reference sequence). The V and J ends lost 4 bases and 4 bases, in that order; junction bases with no gene match: 6. The CDR3 is 15 residues long. CDR3 sequence reads: CASSGRDRGLYEQYF. In nucleotides, the CDR3 is TGTGCCAGCAGCGGCCGGGACAGGGGGCTGTACGAGCAGTACTTC.